There are a few counts of the clone carrying this T cell receptor (beta chain). This record comes from a study of blood T cells in healthy people across ages. CDR1 is KGHSH, CDR2 LQKENI, per germline. The CDR3 is made up of 13 amino acids. Trimming took off 4 bases at V and 3 bases at J, with 9 bases between the two ends. Alongside a J-beta primer mix, a sample-barcoded 5' primer served in a second PCR lasting roughly 7 to 12 cycles. TCRdb re-derived calls from the 5' RACE reads in MiXCR, one entry per CDR3 protein. The profile shows some 700,000 distinct CDR3 sequences, roughly two fifths of them singletons.

The sample was blood. The chain recombines TRBV18 with TRBJ2-5; D gene unclear. The clonotype originates from a woman in her fifties or sixties in good health. The CDR3 is CASSRGPEETQYF. CDR3 DNA sequence: TGTGCCAGCTCACGTGGCCCGGAAGAGACCCAGTACTTC.